This T cell receptor (beta chain) is drawn from a study of Graves' ophthalmopathy and Graves' hyperthyroidism. About the research overall: Specimen type is peripheral blood, obtained at initial diagnosis before any treatment. Study-wide findings and caveats: Most expanded clonotypes from thyroid (those above 0.001 frequency) were also found in blood. Ophthalmopathy could be told apart from stable hyperthyroidism by a 13-signature model (87.88% sensitivity, roughly 81% specificity).

Germline V gene sequence: CDR1 MDHEN, CDR2 SYDVKM. The ends lost 6 bases at V and 2 bases at J; junction bases unmatched: 8. This CDR3 is built from 16 residues. This clonotype appeared once. Its antigen is unidentified. Amplifying from RNA transcripts, the study obtained TCR beta CDR3 regions. Second-round multiplex PCR followed a first-round RT-PCR using HTBI primers. TCRdb passed the multiplex PCR reads through MiXCR, listing each CDR3 protein once. The sample records about 210,000 distinct CDR3 sequences, 25% to 35% being singletons. Ophthalmopathy donors' eye disease showed moderate-to-severe activity, CAS of at least 3, NOSPECS of at least 4 and duration under 3 months.

The rearrangement joins TRBV28 to TRBJ1-2, with 11 bases that match TRBD1. This receptor was identified in a man between 50 and 59 years old with Graves' ophthalmopathy. The source material was peripheral blood. The CDR3: CASRGQGASWNYGYTF. The CDR3 region has the DNA TGTGCCAGCAGAGGACAGGGGGCGAGTTGGAACTATGGCTACACCTTC.